Below are 8 T cell receptor beta chains sequenced from a single sample in a study of shared clonotypes between healthy human individuals. CD45RO-negative, CCR7-positively selected cells formed the naive CD8 fraction, excluding terminally differentiated effector memory CD45RA+ cells. Here immunoSEQ multiplex PCR was the method, and the copy in TCRdb shows in-frame clones only, minus some. The profile covers about 750,000 clones, with about 92% appearing a single time and more than 20% taken by the ten largest. The sample comprised naive CD8+ T cells sorted from blood. All receptors derive from a man aged 25-45 years in good health.

The chain uses TRBV19 and TRBJ2-7; D possibly corresponds to TRBD1 (6 bases). CDR1 LNHDA and CDR2 SQIVND come from the germline V gene (reference sequence). Trimming took 11 bases from V and 2 from J, leaving 19 bases between them. The CDR3 is made up of 14 amino acids. The DNA for the CDR3 is TGTGCCTCTAGTTCGTTTGGGGGCGCCTACGAGCAGTACTTC. It encodes CASSSFGGAYEQYF.

DNA of the CDR3: TGTGCCAGCAGCCTGGGACAGACTTTCAATCAGCCCCAGCATTTT. This encodes CASSLGQTFNQPQHF. This chain links TRBV5-8 with TRBJ1-5; TRBD1 agrees at 7 bases. This CDR3 region has 15 residues. In germline, CDR1 is SGHTS, CDR2 YDEGEE. Trimming cost V 4 bases and J 3 bases; bases outside gene matches: 7. Filled out from reference TRBV5-8 and TRBJ1-5, the complete variable domain reads EAGVTQSPTHLIKTRGQQATLRCSPISGHTSVYWYQQALGLGLQFLLWYDEGEERNRGNFPPRFSGRQFPNYSSELNVNALELEDSALYLCASSLGQTFNQPQHFGDGTRLSIL.

V and J are TRBV10-1 and TRBJ2-7; maybe TRBD1 (5 bases). V shed 6 bases and J shed 4 bases, with 13 bases lying between them. This CDR3 has 13 amino acids. Germline CDR1 WNHNN, CDR2 SYGVQD (reference sequence). DNA of the CDR3: TGCGCCAGCAGCCGGACATCTACTTACGAGCAGTACTTC. Protein product: CASSRTSTYEQYF.

The rearrangement links TRBV7-9 to TRBJ1-2; D remains unclear. Germline loops: CDR1 SEHNR, CDR2 FQNEAQ (reference sequence). The CDR3 spans 16 residues. Trimming removed 0 bases at V and 4 bases at J, with 15 bases between. CDR3 protein: CASSLATRNEGYGYTF. As DNA, the CDR3 is TGTGCCAGCAGCTTAGCGACACGAAACGAGGGCTATGGCTACACCTTC.

This clone appeared a single time. A far more abundant clone sits one base away, making this likely a read error. The J gene is TRBJ2-7, the V gene TRBV5-6; 11 bases match TRBD1. Trimming removed 3 bases from V and 3 bases from J; junction bases left unmatched: 2. This CDR3 is built from 14 residues. Germline CDR1 and CDR2: SGHDT and YYEEEE. CDR3 sequence reads: CASSSGTGGYEQYF. CDR3 nucleotide sequence: TGTGCCAGCAGCTCCGGGACAGGGGGCTACGAGCAGTACTTC. Full variable domain (outside the CDR3, taken from reference TRBV5-6 and TRBJ2-7): DAGVTQSPTHLIKTRGQQVTLRCSPKSGHDTVSWYQQALGQGPQFIFQYYEEEERQRGNFPDRFSGHQFPNYSSELNVNALLLGDSALYLCASSSGTGGYEQYFGPGTRLTVT.

V and J are TRBV4-3 and TRBJ2-3, with 7 bases aligning to TRBD1. This CDR3 has 18 residues. Per the germline V gene, CDR1 is LGHNA and CDR2 is YSLEER. J gave up 3 bases and V 0 bases, and 12 bases lay outside the gene matches. The CDR3 loop reads CASSQDLVGTGVTDTQYF. As DNA, the CDR3 is TGCGCCAGCAGCCAAGATCTAGTAGGTACAGGGGTTACAGATACGCAGTATTTT.

The table lists this clone with a few counts. The chain joins TRBV19 to TRBJ2-5; D possibly corresponds to TRBD1 (5 bases). The length of the CDR3 is 16 residues. Germline values: CDR1 LNHDA, CDR2 SQIVND (reference sequence). Deletions cut 5 bases from V and 7 bases from J, with 23 bases between. The CDR3 spells CASSGRPKDILGTQYF. The CDR3 nucleotides read TGTGCCAGTAGTGGACGGCCAAAGGACATTTTGGGGACCCAGTACTTC.

This chain links TRBV11-3 with TRBJ2-2; a weak D match, TRBD2 (5 bases). V was shortened by 6 bases and J by 7 bases, with 15 bases between the two germline ends. Germline CDR1 is SGHNT and CDR2 is YENEEA. This CDR3 has 14 amino acids. The DNA for the CDR3 is TGTGCCAGCAGTCCCAATACGGGGAGCGGGGAGCTGTTTTTT. Its translation is CASSPNTGSGELFF.